These 2 T cell receptor beta chains were sequenced from one sample in a study of blood T cell repertoires in COVID-19. Sequencing used immunoSEQ multiplex PCR; TCRdb keeps in-frame clones, though not all of them. Counted here are about 49,000 clones, around 90% occurring once; the ten biggest clones make up 10% to 15%. Specimen: peripheral blood. The receptors were gathered from a man older than 75 with acute or convalescent COVID-19.

The CDR3: CASSLQGANSPLHF. The CDR3 nucleotides are TGCGCCAGCAGCTTACAGGGGGCTAATTCACCCCTCCACTTT. This chain connects TRBV5-1 to TRBJ1-6; the match to TRBD1 covers 9 bases. After removal of 2 bases from V and 6 bases from J, the junction contained 0 bases not matched to a gene. Germline V gene sequence: CDR1 SGHRS, CDR2 YFSETQ. The CDR3 covers 14 residues.

The genes are TRBV5-1 and TRBJ1-1; D unresolved. The V gene's germline CDR1 is SGHRS and CDR2 YFSETQ. CDR3 length: 16 residues. Trimming left V 0 bases short and J 4 bases short, with 16 bases between. The CDR3, as DNA: TGCGCCAGCAGCTTGGAGGGTCGGGAGGTTAGCACTGAAGCTTTCTTT. It specifies CASSLEGREVSTEAFF. Filled out from reference TRBV5-1 and TRBJ1-1, the complete variable domain reads KAGVTQTPRYLIKTRGQQVTLSCSPISGHRSVSWYQQTPGQGLQFLFEYFSETQRNKGNFPGRFSGRQFSNSRSEMNVSTLELGDSALYLCASSLEGREVSTEAFFGQGTRLTVV.